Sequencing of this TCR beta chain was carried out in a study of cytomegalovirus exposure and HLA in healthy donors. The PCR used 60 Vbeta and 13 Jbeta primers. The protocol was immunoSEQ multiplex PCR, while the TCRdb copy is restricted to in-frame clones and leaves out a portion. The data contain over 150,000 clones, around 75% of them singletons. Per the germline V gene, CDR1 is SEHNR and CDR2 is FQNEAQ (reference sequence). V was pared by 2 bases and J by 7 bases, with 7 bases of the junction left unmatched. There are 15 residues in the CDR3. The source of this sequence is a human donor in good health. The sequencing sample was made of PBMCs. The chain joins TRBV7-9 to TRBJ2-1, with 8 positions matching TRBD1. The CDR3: CASSLRAGGENEQFF. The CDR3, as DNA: TGTGCCAGCAGCTTACGCGCAGGGGGCGAAAATGAGCAGTTCTTC.